This TCR beta chain derives from a study of T cell responses to AZD1222 COVID-19 vaccine. Study overall: It was second doses at about 4 or about 12 weeks that were pooled.

Of note for this clone: Its antigen remains unknown.

TCRdb's table, derived via immunoSEQ multiplex PCR, lists solely in-frame clones and lacks some. This table has 120,000 to 150,000 clones, under 95% appearing once. Whole-study results and caveats: Reports indicate that nearly half of spike-specific TCRs are directed at unmutated variant regions.

Germline loops: CDR1 LGHDT, CDR2 YNNKEL (reference sequence). Trimming stripped 2 bases from V and 5 bases from J, with 13 bases between. CDR3 size: 14 residues. The sequencing used peripheral blood, collected on day 0 of AZD1222 vaccination. The chain links TRBV3-1 (or the pseudogene TRBV3-2) to TRBJ2-7; maybe TRBD1 (5 bases). The TCR sequence derives from an adult in good health. CDR3 sequence: CASSQQGLVHEQYF. Written as DNA, the CDR3 is TGTGCCAGCAGCCAACAGGGTTTGGTACACGAGCAGTACTTC.